Sequencing of this T cell receptor (beta chain) was carried out in a study of T-cell reconstitution after alpha-beta-depleted transplantation in children. Study outcomes and limitations: Counts and diversity of T cells one year after transplant came mostly from newly produced T cells. Several hundred expanded graft clones reportedly were the source of alpha-beta T cells about two months after transplant. Where some patients showed high TCRbeta diversity at day 60, it came from recipient T cells and thymic progenitors that had survived.

This clonotype was picked up a small number of times. Its antigen remains unknown. Unique molecular identifiers were used in preparing the TCRbeta library. TCRdb used MiXCR to reprocess the PCR reads, holding one entry per CDR3 protein. This sample carries about a million distinct CDR3 sequences, around 30% of them seen once, and the ten largest clones take 28%. CDR3 length equals 13 residues. V lost 9 bases and J lost 5, with 13 bases in between. CDR1 KGHDR and CDR2 SFDVKD come from the germline V gene. The V call is TRBV24-1, the J call TRBJ1-5; D perhaps matches TRBD1 (5 bases). The sequencing here drew on PBMCs, mostly from graft donor cells, taken 360 days after TCRalphabeta/CD19-depleted stem cell transplant. The clonotype comes from a boy in the first two years of life who had a stem cell transplant for SCID, so the T cells may come from the graft donor. CDR3 DNA sequence: TGTGCCACCGGACCGGACAATGATCAGCCCCAGCATTTT. The encoded protein is CATGPDNDQPQHF.